This note documents a single T cell receptor (beta chain) sequence. The CDR3 has 14 residues. Looked up from germline, CDR1 is LGHDT and CDR2 is YNNKEL (reference sequence). Trimming removed 7 bases at V and 4 bases at J, with 16 bases between. As processed by the authors: Counts of nucleated cells, estimated from reference gene primer amplification, were obtained. Sequenced by immunoSEQ multiplex PCR; TCRdb stores in-frame clones only, minus some. D and trimming were read from the DNA, whereas the V and J calls and clone size are those reported in that table. The sample carries about 65,000 clones, 77% recorded once. These data are taken from a study of blood T cell repertoires in COVID-19. About the research overall: The United States, Italy and Spain were the sources of the acute and convalescent COVID-19 samples. Sources were T cells, B-cell-depleted T cells, or PBMCs; the material itself was cDNA or gDNA.

This chain joins TRBV3-1 (or the pseudogene TRBV3-2) and TRBJ1-1; the D gene is possibly TRBD1 (5 bases). This receptor was taken from a human donor in a cohort sampled during active COVID-19. Sequenced input: peripheral blood. The CDR3 sequence is CASTNGGGGTEAFF. The CDR3 region has the DNA TGTGCCAGCACCAATGGGGGGGGTGGCACTGAAGCTTTCTTT.